A selection of T cell receptor beta chains follows, all from one sample in a study of cytomegalovirus exposure and HLA in healthy donors. Some clones are missing from TCRdb's copy, which holds only in-frame ones; the method was immunoSEQ multiplex PCR. The data show roughly 110,000 clones, about 70% seen once. The source material was PBMCs. The receptors here all came from a human donor in good health. Each CDR3 is given with its conserved first and last residue. The order of the fields is J gene, D gene, V gene, clone size, CDR3 protein, CDR3 DNA. The D gene is left open where the match is weak. Clone size, where shown, is once, few, many, or a class for clones that have expanded.

J: TRBJ2-7
D: TRBD1
V: TRBV28
size: .
CDR3: CASSEGQVKHEQYF
DNA: TGTGCCAGCAGTGAGGGACAGGTTAAGCACGAGCAGTACTTC

J: TRBJ2-5
D: TRBD2
V: TRBV6-6
size: .
CDR3: CASSYTAGERGTQYF
DNA: TGTGCCAGCAGTTACACGGCGGGAGAGAGGGGGACCCAGTACTTC

J: TRBJ1-2
D: .
V: TRBV6-5
size: .
CDR3: CASSYQGRHTF
DNA: TGTGCCAGCAGTTACCAGGGGCGACATACCTTC

J: TRBJ1-6
D: TRBD1
V: TRBV6-5
size: .
CDR3: CASSSRGTGNSPLHF
DNA: TGTGCCAGCAGTTCACGCGGGACAGGAAATTCACCCCTCCACTTT

J: TRBJ2-5
D: TRBD2
V: TRBV11-2
size: .
CDR3: CASSAGTSGTPKTQYF
DNA: TGTGCCAGCAGCGCGGGGACTAGCGGTACCCCAAAGACCCAGTACTTC

J: TRBJ1-5
D: .
V: TRBV6-1
size: .
CDR3: CASSPTRSNQPQHF
DNA: TGTGCCAGCAGCCCCACCAGGAGCAATCAGCCCCAGCATTTT

J: TRBJ1-4
D: .
V: TRBV7-9
size: few
CDR3: CASSLSRSRVEKLFF
DNA: TGTGCCAGCAGCTTATCGCGCTCGAGGGTTGAAAAACTGTTTTTT

J: TRBJ1-6
D: .
V: TRBV6-5
size: .
CDR3: CASTLEGRLNSPLHF
DNA: TGTGCCAGCACTTTGGAGGGACGGCTTAATTCACCCCTCCACTTT

J: TRBJ1-2
D: TRBD1
V: TRBV7-2
size: .
CDR3: CASSLRGQGNYGYTF
DNA: TGTGCCAGCAGCTTACGGGGACAGGGAAACTATGGCTACACCTTC

J: TRBJ2-5
D: TRBD2
V: TRBV5-1
size: .
CDR3: CASSLVGGETQYF
DNA: TGCGCCAGCAGCTTGGTGGGGGGGGAGACCCAGTACTTC

J: TRBJ2-7
D: TRBD1
V: TRBV27
size: .
CDR3: CASSFRQGREQYF
DNA: TGTGCCAGCAGTTTCCGACAGGGACGCGAGCAGTACTTC

J: TRBJ2-7
D: .
V: TRBV6-5
size: .
CDR3: CASSYREKYEQYF
DNA: TGTGCCAGCAGTTATAGAGAGAAATACGAGCAGTACTTC

J: TRBJ2-1
D: TRBD1
V: TRBV27
size: few
CDR3: CASSGRGPVNEQFF
DNA: TGTGCCAGCAGCGGCAGGGGGCCCGTCAATGAGCAGTTCTTC

J: TRBJ2-7
D: .
V: TRBV29-1
size: .
CDR3: CSVGSRGSYEQYF
DNA: TGCAGCGTTGGGTCTAGGGGGAGCTACGAGCAGTACTTC

J: TRBJ2-7
D: TRBD2
V: TRBV5-4
size: .
CDR3: CASSFSGGAYEQYF
DNA: TGTGCCAGCAGCTTTAGCGGGGGGGCCTACGAGCAGTACTTC

J: TRBJ2-7
D: TRBD1
V: TRBV5-1
size: .
CDR3: CASSLGLTGGYEQYF
DNA: TGCGCCAGCAGCTTGGGACTTACAGGGGGCTACGAGCAGTACTTC

J: TRBJ2-5
D: .
V: TRBV2
size: .
CDR3: CASSGHDPLRETQYF
DNA: TGTGCCAGCAGTGGCCACGATCCCCTCAGGGAGACCCAGTACTTC

J: TRBJ1-2
D: .
V: TRBV6-5
size: few
CDR3: CASTGGYGRDGYTF
DNA: TGTGCCAGTACGGGGGGGTATGGAAGGGATGGCTACACCTTC

J: TRBJ2-3
D: .
V: TRBV15
size: .
CDR3: CATSRGAGEGLPQYF
DNA: TGTGCCACCAGCAGAGGGGCAGGGGAGGGACTGCCGCAGTATTTT

J: TRBJ1-2
D: TRBD1
V: TRBV5-4
size: .
CDR3: CASSLGQGVGYTF
DNA: TGTGCCAGCAGCCTCGGACAGGGCGTCGGCTACACCTTC

J: TRBJ1-1
D: TRBD1
V: TRBV19
size: .
CDR3: CASSMTGWNTEAFF
DNA: TGTGCCAGTAGTATGACAGGGTGGAACACTGAAGCTTTCTTT

J: TRBJ2-7
D: TRBD1
V: TRBV10-3
size: few
CDR3: CAISGSTGGTSSEQYF
DNA: TGTGCCATCAGCGGGTCAACAGGGGGCACTTCGTCCGAGCAGTACTTC

J: TRBJ2-1
D: .
V: TRBV6-5
size: .
CDR3: CASSPVISSYNEQFF
DNA: TGTGCCAGCAGCCCCGTTATTAGTTCCTACAATGAGCAGTTCTTC

J: TRBJ1-1
D: TRBD1
V: TRBV28
size: .
CDR3: CASSGFRQGDTEAFF
DNA: TGTGCCAGCAGTGGGTTCCGACAGGGAGACACTGAAGCTTTCTTT

J: TRBJ1-4
D: .
V: TRBV5-4
size: few
CDR3: CASSSNPGATNEKLFF
DNA: TGTGCCAGCAGCTCGAACCCGGGGGCAACTAATGAAAAACTGTTTTTT